This TCR beta chain is from a study of cytotoxic CD8 clonotypes in ibrutinib-treated CLL. CDR3 length equals 12 residues. The germline gives CDR1 SGHRS, CDR2 YFSETQ. Trimming left V 0 bases short and J 4 bases short, with 2 bases between. Here immunoSEQ multiplex PCR was the method, and the copy in TCRdb shows in-frame clones only, minus some. The sample lists approximately 97,000 clones; around 77% were seen once. This sequence originates from a human donor with chronic lymphocytic leukemia. This chain links TRBV5-1 with TRBJ1-3; D unresolved. The material sequenced was PBMCs, taken after 24 months of ibrutinib treatment. This chain's CDR3 is CASSLEGNTIYF. The CDR3 coding sequence is TGCGCCAGCAGCTTGGAAGGAAACACCATATATTTT.